One sample yielded the 2 T cell receptor beta chains listed below, sequenced in a study of T cell responses to AZD1222 COVID-19 vaccine. The method was immunoSEQ multiplex PCR; TCRdb's version includes in-frame clones alone and lacks a portion of them. Seen here are roughly 120,000 clones, about 91% observed once, and the top ten hold 2.8%. This specimen was peripheral blood, taken on day 0 of AZD1222 vaccination. The origin of the receptors is an adult in good health.

The chain uses TRBV5-5 and TRBJ2-3; D ambiguous. V was shortened by 0 bases and J by 3 bases, with 8 bases between the two germline ends. Germline V gene sequence: CDR1 SGHKS, CDR2 YYEKEE (reference sequence). This CDR3 has 14 residues. As DNA, the CDR3 is TGTGCCAGCAGCTTGGCCGGGTTAACAGATACGCAGTATTTT. Translation gives CASSLAGLTDTQYF.

CDR3 bases: TGTGCCAGCAGCCAATCGGGACTAGCGGAGGTGGATGAGCAGTTCTTC. This translates into CASSQSGLAEVDEQFF. The chain recombines TRBV4-2 with TRBJ2-1; TRBD2 agrees at 11 bases. Germline CDR1 and CDR2: LGHNA and YNFKEQ. The V and J ends lost 2 bases and 8 bases, in that order; junction bases with no gene match: 8. This CDR3 region has 16 residues.